Sequencing of this TCR beta chain was carried out in a study of blood T cell repertoires in COVID-19. The wider study: The United States, Italy and Spain supplied acute and convalescent COVID-19 samples. PBMCs, B-cell-depleted T cells, or T cells were the source of the cDNA or gDNA that made up the material.

The CDR3 extends over 17 amino acids. Original methodology: By means of reference gene primer amplification, nucleated cell counts were estimated. Profiled with immunoSEQ multiplex PCR; TCRdb holds only in-frame clones, not every one. The V and J calls and the clone size are those of that table, but D and trimming were determined from the DNA. The sample contains under 150,000 clones, approximately 80% of which appear only once. The clonotype comes from a human donor in a cohort sampled during active COVID-19. This chain joins TRBV21-1 and TRBJ1-4. TRBV21-1 is termed a pseudogene. Sequenced material: peripheral blood. This CDR3 reads CASLLGASGGANEKLFF. The CDR3 DNA sequence: TGTGCCAGCCTGCTTGGGGCTTCCGGGGGAGCTAATGAAAAACTGTTTTTT.